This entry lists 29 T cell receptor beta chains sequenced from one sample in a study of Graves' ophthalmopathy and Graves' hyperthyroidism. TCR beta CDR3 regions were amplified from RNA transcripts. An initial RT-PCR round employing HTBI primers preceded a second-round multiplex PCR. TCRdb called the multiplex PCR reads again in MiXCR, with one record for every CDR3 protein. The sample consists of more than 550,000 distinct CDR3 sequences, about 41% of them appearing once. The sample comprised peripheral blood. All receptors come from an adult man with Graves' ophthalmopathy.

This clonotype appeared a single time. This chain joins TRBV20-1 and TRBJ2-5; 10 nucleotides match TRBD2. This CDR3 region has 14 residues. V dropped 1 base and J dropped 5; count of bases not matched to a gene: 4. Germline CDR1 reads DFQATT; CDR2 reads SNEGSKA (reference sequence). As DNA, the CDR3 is TGCAGTGCTAGAGGAGCGGGGGGGATTGAGACCCAGTACTTC. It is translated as CSARGAGGIETQYF.

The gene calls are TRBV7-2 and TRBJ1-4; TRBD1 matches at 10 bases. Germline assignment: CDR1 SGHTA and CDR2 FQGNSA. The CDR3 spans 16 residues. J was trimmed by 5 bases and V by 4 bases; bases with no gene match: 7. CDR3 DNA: TGTGCCAGCAGCTCCTGGGGACAGGGGTTGAATGAAAAACTGTTTTTT. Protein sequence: CASSSWGQGLNEKLFF.

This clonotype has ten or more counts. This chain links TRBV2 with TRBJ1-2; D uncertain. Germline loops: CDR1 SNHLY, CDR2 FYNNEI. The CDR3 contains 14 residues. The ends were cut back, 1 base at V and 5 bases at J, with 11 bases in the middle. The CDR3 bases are TGTGCCAGCAGTGAAGGTAGGGCACAATATGGCTACACCTTC. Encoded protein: CASSEGRAQYGYTF.

The CDR3 sequence: CASSYYRGMNTEAFF. CDR3 nucleotides: TGTGCCAGCAGCTATTACAGGGGGATGAACACTGAAGCTTTCTTT. The chain uses TRBV11-2 and TRBJ1-1, with 8 nucleotides matching TRBD1. This CDR3 comprises 15 residues. Germline values: CDR1 SGHAT, CDR2 FQNNGV. Trimming at V came to 4 bases and at J to 0 bases, leaving 4 bases not matched to a gene.

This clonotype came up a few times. CDR3 coding DNA: TGTGCCAGCAGTTTACAGGCAGTTACCGGGGAGCTGTTTTTT. Amino acids: CASSLQAVTGELFF. J is TRBJ2-2 and V is TRBV12-3 or TRBV12-4; D unresolved. This CDR3 spans 14 amino acids. Trimming shortened V by 2 bases and J by 5 bases, and 9 bases separated the two germline ends.

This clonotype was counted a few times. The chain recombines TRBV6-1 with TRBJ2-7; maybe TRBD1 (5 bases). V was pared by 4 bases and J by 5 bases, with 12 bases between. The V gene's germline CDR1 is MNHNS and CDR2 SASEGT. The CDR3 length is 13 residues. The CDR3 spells CASSGQPLHEQYF. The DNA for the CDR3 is TGTGCCAGCAGTGGACAGCCCCTCCACGAGCAGTACTTC.

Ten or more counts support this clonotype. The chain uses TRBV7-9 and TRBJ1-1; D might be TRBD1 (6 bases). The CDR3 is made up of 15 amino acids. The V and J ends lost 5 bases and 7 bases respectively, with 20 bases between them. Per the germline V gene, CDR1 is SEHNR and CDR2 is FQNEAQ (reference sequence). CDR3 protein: CASSQGGQVVLEAFF. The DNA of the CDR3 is TGTGCCAGCAGCCAAGGGGGGCAGGTCGTGCTTGAAGCTTTCTTT.

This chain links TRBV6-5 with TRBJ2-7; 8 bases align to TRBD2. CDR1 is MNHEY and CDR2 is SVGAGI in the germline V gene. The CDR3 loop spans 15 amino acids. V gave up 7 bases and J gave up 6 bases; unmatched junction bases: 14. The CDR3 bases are TGTGCCAGCACCTCAGCGGGAGTCTGGGCAGGCGAGCAGTACTTC. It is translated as CASTSAGVWAGEQYF.

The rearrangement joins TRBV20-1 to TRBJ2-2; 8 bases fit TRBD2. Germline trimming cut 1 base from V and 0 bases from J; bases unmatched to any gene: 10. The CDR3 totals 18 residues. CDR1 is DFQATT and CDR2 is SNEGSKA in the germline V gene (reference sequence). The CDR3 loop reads CSARGALSGGANTGELFF. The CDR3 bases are TGCAGTGCTAGAGGTGCCCTAAGCGGGGGAGCGAACACCGGGGAGCTGTTTTTT.

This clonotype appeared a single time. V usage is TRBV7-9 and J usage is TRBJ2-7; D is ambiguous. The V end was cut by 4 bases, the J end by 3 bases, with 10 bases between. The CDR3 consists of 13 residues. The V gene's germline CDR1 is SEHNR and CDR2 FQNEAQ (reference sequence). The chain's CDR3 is CASSSREIYEQYF. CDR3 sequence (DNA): TGTGCCAGCAGCTCTAGAGAGATCTACGAGCAGTACTTC.

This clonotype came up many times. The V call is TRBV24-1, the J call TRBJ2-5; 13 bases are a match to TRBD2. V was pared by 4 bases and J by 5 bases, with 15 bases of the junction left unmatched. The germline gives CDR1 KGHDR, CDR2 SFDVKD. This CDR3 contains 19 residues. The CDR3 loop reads CATSDNGPLAGGPGETQYF. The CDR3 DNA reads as TGTGCCACCAGTGACAATGGACCACTAGCGGGAGGGCCAGGGGAGACCCAGTACTTC.

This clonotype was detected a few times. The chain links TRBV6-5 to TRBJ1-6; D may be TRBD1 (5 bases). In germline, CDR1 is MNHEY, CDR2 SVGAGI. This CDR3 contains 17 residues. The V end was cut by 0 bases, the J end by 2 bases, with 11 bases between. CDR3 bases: TGTGCCAGCAGTTACTCGAACGTAGGGGCCTATAATTCACCCCTCCACTTT. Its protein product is CASSYSNVGAYNSPLHF.

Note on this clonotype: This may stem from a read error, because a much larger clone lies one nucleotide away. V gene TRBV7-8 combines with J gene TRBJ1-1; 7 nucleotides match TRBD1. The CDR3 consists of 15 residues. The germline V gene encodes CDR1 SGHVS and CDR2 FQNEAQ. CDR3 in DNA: TGTGCCGGCAGCTTAGGGAGCAGGGGGACCCTTGAAGCTTTCTTT. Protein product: CAGSLGSRGTLEAFF.

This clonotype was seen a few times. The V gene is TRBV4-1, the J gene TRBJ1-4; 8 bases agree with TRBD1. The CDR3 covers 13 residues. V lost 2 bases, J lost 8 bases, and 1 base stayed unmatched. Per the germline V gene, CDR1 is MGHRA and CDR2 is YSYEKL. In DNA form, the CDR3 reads TGCGCCAGCAGCCAAAACAGGGGGGAAAAACTGTTTTTT. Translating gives CASSQNRGEKLFF.

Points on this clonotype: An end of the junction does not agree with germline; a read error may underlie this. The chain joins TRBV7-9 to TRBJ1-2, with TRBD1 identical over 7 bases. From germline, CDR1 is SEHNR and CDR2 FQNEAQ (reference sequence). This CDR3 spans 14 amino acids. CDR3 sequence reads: CASSPQTGNYGHTF. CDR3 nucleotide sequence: TGTGCCAGCAGCCCGCAGACAGGGAATTATGGCCACACCTTC.

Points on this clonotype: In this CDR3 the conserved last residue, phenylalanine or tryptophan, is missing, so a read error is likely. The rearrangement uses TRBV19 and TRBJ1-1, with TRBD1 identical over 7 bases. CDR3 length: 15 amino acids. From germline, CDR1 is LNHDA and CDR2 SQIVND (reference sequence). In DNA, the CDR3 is TGTGCCAGTAGTGTAGATCAGGGGGAGAACACTGAAGCTTTCCTT. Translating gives CASSVDQGENTEAFL.

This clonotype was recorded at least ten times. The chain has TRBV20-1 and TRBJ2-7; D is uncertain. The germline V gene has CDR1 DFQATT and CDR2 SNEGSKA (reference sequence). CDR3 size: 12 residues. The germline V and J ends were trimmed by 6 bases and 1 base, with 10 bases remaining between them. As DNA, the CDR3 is TGCAGTGCCCCCGACTCTTCCTACGAGCAGTACTTC. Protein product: CSAPDSSYEQYF.

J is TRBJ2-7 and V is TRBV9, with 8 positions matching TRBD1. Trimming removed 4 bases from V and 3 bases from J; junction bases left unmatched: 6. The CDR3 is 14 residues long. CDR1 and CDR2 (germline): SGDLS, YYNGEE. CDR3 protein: CASSPGQEYYEQYF. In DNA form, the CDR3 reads TGTGCCAGCAGCCCGGGACAGGAATACTACGAGCAGTACTTC.

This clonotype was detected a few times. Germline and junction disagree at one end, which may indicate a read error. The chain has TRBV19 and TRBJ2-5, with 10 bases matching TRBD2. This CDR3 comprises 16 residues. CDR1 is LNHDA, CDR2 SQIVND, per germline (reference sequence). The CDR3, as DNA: TGTGTCAGTAGTATACAACGTAGCGGGGGGTCAGAGACCCAGTACTTC. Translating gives CVSSIQRSGGSETQYF.

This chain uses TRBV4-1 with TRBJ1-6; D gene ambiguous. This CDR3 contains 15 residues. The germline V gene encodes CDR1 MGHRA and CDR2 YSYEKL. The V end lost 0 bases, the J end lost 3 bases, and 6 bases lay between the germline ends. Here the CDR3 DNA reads TGCGCCAGCAGCCAAGACAGACTCTATAATTCACCCCTCCACTTT. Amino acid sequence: CASSQDRLYNSPLHF.

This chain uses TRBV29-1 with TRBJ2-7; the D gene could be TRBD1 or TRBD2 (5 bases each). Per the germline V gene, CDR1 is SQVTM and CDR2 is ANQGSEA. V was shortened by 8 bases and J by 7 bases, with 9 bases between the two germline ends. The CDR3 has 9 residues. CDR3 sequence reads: CSSWGEQYF. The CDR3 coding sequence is TGCAGCTCCTGGGGGGAGCAGTACTTC.

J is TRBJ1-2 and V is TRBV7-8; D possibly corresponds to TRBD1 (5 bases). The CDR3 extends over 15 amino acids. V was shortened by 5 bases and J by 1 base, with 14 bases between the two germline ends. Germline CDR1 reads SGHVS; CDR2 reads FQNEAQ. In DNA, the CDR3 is TGTGCCAGCAGCCAAGTTAGACAGTTTAACTATGGCTACACCTTC. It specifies CASSQVRQFNYGYTF.

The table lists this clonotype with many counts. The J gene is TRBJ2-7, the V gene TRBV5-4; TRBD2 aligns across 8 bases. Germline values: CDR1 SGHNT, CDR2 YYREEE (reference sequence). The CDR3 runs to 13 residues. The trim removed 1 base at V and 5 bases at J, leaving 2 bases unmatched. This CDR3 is CASSLLAGHEQYF. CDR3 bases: TGTGCCAGCAGCTTGCTAGCGGGCCACGAGCAGTACTTC.

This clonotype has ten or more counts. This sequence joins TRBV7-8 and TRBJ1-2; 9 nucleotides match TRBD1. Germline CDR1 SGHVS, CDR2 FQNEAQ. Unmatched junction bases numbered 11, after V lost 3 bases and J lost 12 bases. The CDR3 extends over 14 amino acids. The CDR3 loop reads CASSFSRDRVEHTF. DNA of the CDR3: TGTGCCAGCAGCTTCTCCCGGGACAGGGTTGAACACACCTTC.

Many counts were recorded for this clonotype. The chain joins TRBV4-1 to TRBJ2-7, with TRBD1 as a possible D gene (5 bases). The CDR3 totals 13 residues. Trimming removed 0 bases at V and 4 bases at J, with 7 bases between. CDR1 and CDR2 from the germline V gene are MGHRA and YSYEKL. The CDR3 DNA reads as TGCGCCAGCAGCCAAGACCAGGGTTACGAGCAGTACTTC. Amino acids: CASSQDQGYEQYF.

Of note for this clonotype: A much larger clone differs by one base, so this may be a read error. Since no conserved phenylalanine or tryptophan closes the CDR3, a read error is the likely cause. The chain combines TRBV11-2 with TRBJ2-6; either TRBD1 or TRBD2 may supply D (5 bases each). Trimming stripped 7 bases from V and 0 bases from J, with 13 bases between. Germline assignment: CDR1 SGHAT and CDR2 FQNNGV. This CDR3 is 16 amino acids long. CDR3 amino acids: CASTGTASSGANVLTS. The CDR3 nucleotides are TGTGCCAGCACTGGGACGGCGAGCTCTGGGGCCAACGTCCTGACTTCC.

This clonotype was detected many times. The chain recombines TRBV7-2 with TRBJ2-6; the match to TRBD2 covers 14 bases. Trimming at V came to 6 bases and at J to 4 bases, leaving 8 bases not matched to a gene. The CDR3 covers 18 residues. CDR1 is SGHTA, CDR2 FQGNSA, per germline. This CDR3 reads CASRPGLAGGQGANVLTF. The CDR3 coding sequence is TGTGCCAGCAGACCCGGACTAGCGGGGGGCCAAGGGGCCAACGTCCTGACTTTC.

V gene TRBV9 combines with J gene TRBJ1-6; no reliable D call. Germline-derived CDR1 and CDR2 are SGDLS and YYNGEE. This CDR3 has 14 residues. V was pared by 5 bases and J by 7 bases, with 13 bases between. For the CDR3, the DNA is TGTGCCAGCAGTCCCCCCTCAATCAATTCACCCCTCCACTTT. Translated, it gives CASSPPSINSPLHF.

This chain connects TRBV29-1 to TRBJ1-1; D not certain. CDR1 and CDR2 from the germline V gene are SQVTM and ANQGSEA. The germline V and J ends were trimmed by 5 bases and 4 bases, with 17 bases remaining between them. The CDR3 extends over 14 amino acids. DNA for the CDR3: TGCAGCGTTCGAGACCGGTCCTATATCACTGAAGCTTTCTTT. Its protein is CSVRDRSYITEAFF.